This T cell receptor beta chain is from a study of shared clonotypes between healthy human individuals. Study information: Three plates each covered CD4 naive and memory; CD8 naive two, CD8 memory one.

Naive CD8 isolation took CD45RO-negative cells positively selected for CCR7 and excluded terminally differentiated effector memory CD45RA+ cells. With 3 bases clipped from V and 5 bases from J, the junction kept 10 bases outside the gene matches. This CDR3 spans 15 amino acids. Germline CDR1 SGHDT, CDR2 YYEEEE. Study-level points and caveats: Although depth was large, rarefaction showed that sequencing of the sorted subsets was incomplete. The represented genetic and exposure-history diversity was limited by the small number of donors.

Note on this clone: Its antigen is not known.

On sorted subsets, replicate PCRs used 200 to 250 ng DNA, or 31,000 or so T cell genomes. Sequencing was performed with immunoSEQ multiplex PCR; in TCRdb, only in-frame clones are kept and a portion is missing. The top ten clones hold under 1.5% of a sample with around 2,000,000 clones, about 94% of them seen once. The rearrangement links TRBV5-6 to TRBJ1-1; 7 bases align to TRBD1. The clonotype was recovered from a man younger than 30 in good health. Sequenced material: naive CD8+ T cells sorted from blood. CDR3 DNA sequence: TGTGCCAGCAGCTCCCTACAGGGGTTATGGACTGAAGCTTTCTTT. Protein sequence: CASSSLQGLWTEAFF.